Given below is one T cell receptor beta chain in context. Its antigen is undetermined. The sample originates from a study of cytomegalovirus exposure and HLA in healthy donors. Study background: Prior work identified under 130 million unique TCR beta sequences in roughly 180 million T cells.

Whole-study findings and limits: In a later analysis, DRB1 alleles had the most associated TCRs; HLA-C alleles the fewest. Later on, an analysis tied 15,000 to 20,000 TCR beta sequences to HLA alleles at 0.05 false discovery rate.

PCR used 60 Vbeta primers and 13 Jbeta primers. The method was immunoSEQ multiplex PCR; TCRdb's version includes in-frame clones alone and lacks a portion of them. This sample carries more than 150,000 clones, about 90% of them seen once, and the ten largest clones take 0.2% to 0.3%. V lost 0 bases and J lost 4; bases outside the gene matches: 9. Germline assignment: CDR1 SGDLS and CDR2 YYNGEE. There are 17 residues in the CDR3. Sequencing was done on a sample of PBMCs. This TCR derives from a girl in the first two years of life in good health and CMV-seronegative. V is TRBV9 and J is TRBJ1-3; 8 positions agree with TRBD1. The CDR3 nucleotides are TGTGCCAGCAGCGTAGCGAGAGACAGGGGAGGAGGAAACACCATATATTTT. Its translation: CASSVARDRGGGNTIYF.